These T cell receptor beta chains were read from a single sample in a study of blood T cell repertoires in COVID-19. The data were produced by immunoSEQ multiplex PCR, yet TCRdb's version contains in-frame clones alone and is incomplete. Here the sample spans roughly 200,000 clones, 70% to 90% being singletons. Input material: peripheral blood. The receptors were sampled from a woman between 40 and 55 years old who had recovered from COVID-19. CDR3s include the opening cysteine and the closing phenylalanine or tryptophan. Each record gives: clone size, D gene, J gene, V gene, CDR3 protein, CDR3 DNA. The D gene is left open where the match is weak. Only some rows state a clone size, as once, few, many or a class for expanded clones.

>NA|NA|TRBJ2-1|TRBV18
CASSPPGSAYNEQFF
TGTGCCAGCTCCCCCCCGGGGTCCGCCTACAATGAGCAGTTCTTC
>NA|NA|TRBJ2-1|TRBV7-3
CASSSIAAAYNEQFF
TGTGCCAGCAGCTCGATAGCGGCGGCCTACAATGAGCAGTTCTTC
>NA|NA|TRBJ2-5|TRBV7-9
CASSLDGILRGTQYF
TGTGCCAGCAGCTTAGACGGGATCCTCCGGGGGACCCAGTACTTC
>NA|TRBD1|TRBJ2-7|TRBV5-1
CASSFQRTGGIYEQYF
TGCGCCAGCAGCTTTCAACGGACAGGGGGTATCTACGAGCAGTACTTC
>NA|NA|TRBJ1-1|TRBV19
CASSMGGGTEAFF
TGTGCCAGTAGTATGGGAGGAGGTACTGAAGCTTTCTTT
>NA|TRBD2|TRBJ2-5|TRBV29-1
CSVDGGLAGAMHQETQYF
TGCAGCGTTGATGGCGGGCTAGCGGGAGCGATGCACCAAGAGACCCAGTACTTC
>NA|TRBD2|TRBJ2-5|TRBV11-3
CASSTDRGTSEETQYF
TGTGCCAGCAGCACAGACCGGGGGACTAGCGAAGAGACCCAGTACTTC
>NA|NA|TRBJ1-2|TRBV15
CATSEWGVRYGYTF
TGTGCCACCAGTGAATGGGGGGTACGGTATGGCTACACCTTC
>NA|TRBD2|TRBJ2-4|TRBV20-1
CSASPSGRRNIQYF
TGCAGTGCTAGTCCTAGCGGGAGACGGAACATTCAGTACTTC
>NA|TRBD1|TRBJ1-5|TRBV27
CASSLSWTGSQPQHF
TGTGCCAGCAGTTTATCGTGGACAGGGAGTCAGCCCCAGCATTTT
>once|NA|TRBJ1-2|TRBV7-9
CASSLGAYGYTF
TGTGCCAGCAGCTTAGGGGCGTATGGCTACACCTTC
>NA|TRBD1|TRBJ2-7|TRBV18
CASSPGTGGGEQYF
TGTGCCAGCTCACCCGGGACAGGGGGCGGTGAGCAGTACTTC
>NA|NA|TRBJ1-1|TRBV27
CASRPSWAPEAFF
TGTGCCAGCAGACCATCATGGGCCCCTGAAGCTTTCTTT
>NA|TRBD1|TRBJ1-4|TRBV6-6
CASSQGDATNEKLFF
TGTGCCAGCAGCCAGGGGGATGCAACTAATGAAAAACTGTTTTTT
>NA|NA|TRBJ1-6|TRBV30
CAWTPSSYNSPLHF
TGTGCCTGGACGCCGAGCTCCTATAATTCACCCCTCCACTTT
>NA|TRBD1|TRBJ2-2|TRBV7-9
CASSGTGGSIGELFF
TGTGCCAGCAGCGGGACAGGGGGTTCGATCGGGGAGCTGTTTTTT
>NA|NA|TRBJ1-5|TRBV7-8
CASSLEGAGNQPQHF
TGTGCCAGCAGCTTAGAGGGAGCAGGCAATCAGCCCCAGCATTTT
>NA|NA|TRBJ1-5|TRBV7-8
CASSARGFNQPQHF
TGTGCCAGCAGCGCTCGGGGTTTCAATCAGCCCCAGCATTTT
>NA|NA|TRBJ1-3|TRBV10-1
CASSRHTGASGNTIYF
TGCGCCAGCAGCCGCCACACGGGAGCCTCTGGAAACACCATATATTTT
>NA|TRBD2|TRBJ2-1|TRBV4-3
CASSQRYRLAENNEQFF
TGCGCCAGCAGCCAAAGGTACAGGCTAGCGGAAAACAATGAGCAGTTCTTC
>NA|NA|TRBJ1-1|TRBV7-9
CASSPRRGNTEAFF
TGTGCCAGCAGCCCAAGGAGGGGGAACACTGAAGCTTTCTTT
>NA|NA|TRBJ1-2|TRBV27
CASSMSGPNYGYTF
TGTGCCAGCAGCATGAGTGGGCCTAACTATGGCTACACCTTC
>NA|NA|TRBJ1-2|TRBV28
CASTTGGADYYGYTF
TGTGCCAGCACCACGGGCGGGGCTGATTATTATGGCTACACCTTC
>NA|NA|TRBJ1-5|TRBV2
CASSDLLGPQPQHF
TGTGCCAGCAGTGACCTACTGGGGCCTCAGCCCCAGCATTTT
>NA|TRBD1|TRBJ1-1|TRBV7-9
CASSLTGQFNTEAFF
TGTGCCAGCAGCCTGACGGGACAGTTCAACACTGAAGCTTTCTTT
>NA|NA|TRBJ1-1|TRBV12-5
CASGLALLPGSNTEAFF
TGTGCTAGTGGCCTAGCCCTCCTTCCGGGCTCTAACACTGAAGCTTTCTTT
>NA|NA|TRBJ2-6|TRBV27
CASSSLSGANVLTF
TGTGCCAGCAGTTCCCTCTCTGGGGCCAACGTCCTGACTTTC
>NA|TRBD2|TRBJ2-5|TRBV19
CASSNQGASGSAGETQYF
TGTGCCAGTAGTAATCAGGGGGCTAGCGGGAGTGCGGGAGAGACCCAGTACTTC
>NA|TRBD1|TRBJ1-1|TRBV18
CASSPAGGLNTEAFF
TGTGCCAGCTCACCGGCAGGGGGCTTGAACACTGAAGCTTTCTTT
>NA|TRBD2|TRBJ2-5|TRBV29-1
CSVARLAEGTQYF
TGCAGCGTTGCCCGACTAGCTGAGGGGACCCAGTACTTC
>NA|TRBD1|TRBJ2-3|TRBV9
CASSIRQGGTDTQYF
TGTGCCAGCAGCATCCGACAGGGAGGCACAGATACGCAGTATTTT
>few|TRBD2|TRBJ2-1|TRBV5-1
CASSLIPGGSVGYNEQFF
TGCGCCAGCAGCTTGATCCCGGGCGGGAGCGTAGGGTACAATGAGCAGTTCTTC
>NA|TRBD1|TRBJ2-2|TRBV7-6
CASSLAQGTGGSTGELFF
TGTGCCAGCAGCTTAGCGCAAGGCACAGGGGGGAGCACCGGGGAGCTGTTTTTT
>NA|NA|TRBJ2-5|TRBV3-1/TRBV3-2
CASSQVLQETQYF
TGTGCCAGCAGCCAAGTTCTGCAAGAGACCCAGTACTTC
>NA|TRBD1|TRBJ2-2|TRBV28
CASRTGGTGELFF
TGTGCCAGCAGGACAGGGGGCACCGGGGAGCTGTTTTTT
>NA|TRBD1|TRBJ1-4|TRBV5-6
CASSLPGTGNEKLFF
TGTGCCAGCAGCTTGCCCGGGACAGGGAATGAAAAACTGTTTTTT
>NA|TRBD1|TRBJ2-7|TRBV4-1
CASSQQTGSYEQYF
TGCGCCAGCAGCCAACAGACAGGGTCCTACGAGCAGTACTTC
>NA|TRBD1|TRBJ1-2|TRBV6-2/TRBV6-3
CASSQRQGANYGYTF
TGTGCCAGCAGCCAACGACAGGGAGCTAACTATGGCTACACCTTC
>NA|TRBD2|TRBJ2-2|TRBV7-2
CASSLALRGAGELFF
TGTGCCAGCAGTTTAGCGCTTCGGGGGGCCGGGGAGCTGTTTTTT
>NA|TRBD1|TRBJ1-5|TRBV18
CASSPQRQGAGSNQPQHF
TGTGCCAGCTCACCACAGAGACAGGGGGCTGGAAGCAATCAGCCCCAGCATTTT
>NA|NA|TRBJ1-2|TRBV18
CASSPWTADYGYTF
TGTGCCAGCTCACCGTGGACAGCAGACTATGGCTACACCTTC
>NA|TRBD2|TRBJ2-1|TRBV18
CASSPPGLAPNEQFF
TGTGCCAGCTCACCCCCGGGACTAGCGCCCAATGAGCAGTTCTTC
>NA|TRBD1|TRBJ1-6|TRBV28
CASRKDRDFRSPLHF
TGTGCCAGCAGAAAAGACAGGGATTTCAGATCACCCCTCCACTTT
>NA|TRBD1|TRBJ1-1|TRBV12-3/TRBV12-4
CASSSGTGKAFF
TGTGCCAGCAGTAGCGGGACAGGGAAGGCTTTCTTT
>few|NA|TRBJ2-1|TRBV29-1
CSAVAVLAEQFF
TGCAGCGCCGTAGCGGTTTTGGCTGAGCAGTTCTTC
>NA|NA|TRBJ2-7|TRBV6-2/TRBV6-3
CASSYSFAGPSSYEQYF
TGTGCCAGCAGTTACTCTTTCGCTGGTCCGAGCTCCTACGAGCAGTACTTC
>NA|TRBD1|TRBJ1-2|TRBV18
CASSPLTGEVGTVYGYTF
TGTGCCAGCTCACCACTAACGGGGGAAGTGGGGACAGTCTATGGCTACACCTTC
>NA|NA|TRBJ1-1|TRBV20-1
CSARDPPGAFF
TGCAGTGCTAGAGATCCCCCAGGGGCTTTCTTT
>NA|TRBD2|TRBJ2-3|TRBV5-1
CASSLAGGLAITDTQYF
TGCGCCAGCAGCTTGGCCGGAGGACTAGCGATCACAGATACGCAGTATTTT
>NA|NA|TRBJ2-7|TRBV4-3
CASSQEAEAYEQYF
TGCGCCAGCAGCCAAGAAGCGGAGGCCTACGAGCAGTACTTC
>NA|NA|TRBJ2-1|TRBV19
CASIGGSSYNEQFF
TGTGCCAGTATTGGGGGGAGCTCCTACAATGAGCAGTTCTTC
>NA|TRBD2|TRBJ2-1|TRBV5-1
CASSSPSGRAFFGNNEQFF
TGCGCCAGCAGCTCGCCTAGCGGGAGGGCCTTTTTTGGTAACAATGAGCAGTTCTTC
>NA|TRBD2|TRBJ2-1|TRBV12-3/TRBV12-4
CASSPGREAEQFF
TGTGCCAGCAGCCCTGGGCGGGAGGCTGAGCAGTTCTTC